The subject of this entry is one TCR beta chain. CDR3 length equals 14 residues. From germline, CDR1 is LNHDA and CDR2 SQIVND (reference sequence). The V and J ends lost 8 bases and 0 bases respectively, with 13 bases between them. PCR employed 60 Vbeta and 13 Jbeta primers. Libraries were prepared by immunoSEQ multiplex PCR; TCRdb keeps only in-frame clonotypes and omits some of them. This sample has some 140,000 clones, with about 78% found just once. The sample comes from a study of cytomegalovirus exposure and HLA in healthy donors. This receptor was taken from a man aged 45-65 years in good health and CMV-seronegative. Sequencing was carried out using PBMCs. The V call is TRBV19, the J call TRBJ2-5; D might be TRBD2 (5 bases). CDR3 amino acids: CASSYDGNQETQYF. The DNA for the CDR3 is TGTGCCAGTTCCTACGACGGGAACCAAGAGACCCAGTACTTC.